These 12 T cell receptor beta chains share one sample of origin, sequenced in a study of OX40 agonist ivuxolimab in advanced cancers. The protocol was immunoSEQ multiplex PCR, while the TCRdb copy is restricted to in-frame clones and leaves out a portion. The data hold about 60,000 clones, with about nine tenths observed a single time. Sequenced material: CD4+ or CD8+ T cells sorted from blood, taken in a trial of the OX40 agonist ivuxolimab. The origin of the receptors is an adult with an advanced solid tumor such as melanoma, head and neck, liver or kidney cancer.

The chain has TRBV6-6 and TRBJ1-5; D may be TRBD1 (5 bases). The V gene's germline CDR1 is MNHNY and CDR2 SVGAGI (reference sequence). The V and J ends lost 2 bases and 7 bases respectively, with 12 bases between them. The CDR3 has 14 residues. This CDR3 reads CASSYEGMNQPQHF. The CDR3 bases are TGTGCCAGCAGTTACGAGGGGATGAACCAGCCCCAGCATTTT.

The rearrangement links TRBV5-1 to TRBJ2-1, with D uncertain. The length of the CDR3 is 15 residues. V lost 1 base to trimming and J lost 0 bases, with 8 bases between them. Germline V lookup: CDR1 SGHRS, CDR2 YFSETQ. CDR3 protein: CASSLTQSSYNEQFF. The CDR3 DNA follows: TGCGCCAGCAGCTTGACACAGAGCTCCTACAATGAGCAGTTCTTC.

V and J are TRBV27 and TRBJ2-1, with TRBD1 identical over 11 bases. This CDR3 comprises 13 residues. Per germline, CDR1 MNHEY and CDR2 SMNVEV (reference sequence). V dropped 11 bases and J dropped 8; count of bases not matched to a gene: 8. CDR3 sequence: CAVRTGGRHEQFF. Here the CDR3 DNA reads TGTGCCGTGAGGACAGGGGGCCGCCATGAGCAGTTCTTC.

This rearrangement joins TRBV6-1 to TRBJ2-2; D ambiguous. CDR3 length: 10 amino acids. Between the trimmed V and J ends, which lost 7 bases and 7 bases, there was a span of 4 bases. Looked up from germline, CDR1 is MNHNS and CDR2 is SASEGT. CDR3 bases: TGTGCCAGCACGGGCGGGGAGCTGTTTTTT. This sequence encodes CASTGGELFF.

The CDR3 is CASSLTVTNEKLFF. CDR3 DNA: TGTGCCAGCAGCTTGACAGTAACTAATGAAAAACTGTTTTTT. The J gene is TRBJ1-4, the V gene TRBV7-9, with TRBD1 as a possible D gene (5 bases). The V and J ends lost 3 bases and 1 base respectively, with 6 bases between them. The CDR3 loop spans 14 amino acids. Germline V CDR1 and CDR2: SEHNR, FQNEAQ (reference sequence).

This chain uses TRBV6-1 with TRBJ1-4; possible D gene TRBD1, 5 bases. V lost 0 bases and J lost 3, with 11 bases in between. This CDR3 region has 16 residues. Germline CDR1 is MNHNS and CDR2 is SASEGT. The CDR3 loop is CASSEAPLGANEKLFF. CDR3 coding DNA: TGTGCCAGCAGTGAAGCTCCCTTGGGGGCTAATGAAAAACTGTTTTTT.

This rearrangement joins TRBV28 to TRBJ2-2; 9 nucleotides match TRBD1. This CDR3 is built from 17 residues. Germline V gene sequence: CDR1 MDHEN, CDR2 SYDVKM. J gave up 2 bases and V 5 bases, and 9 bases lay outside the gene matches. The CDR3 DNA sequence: TGTGCCAGCAGTGCCGGGACAGGGAGCGGCAACACCGGGGAGCTGTTTTTT. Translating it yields CASSAGTGSGNTGELFF.

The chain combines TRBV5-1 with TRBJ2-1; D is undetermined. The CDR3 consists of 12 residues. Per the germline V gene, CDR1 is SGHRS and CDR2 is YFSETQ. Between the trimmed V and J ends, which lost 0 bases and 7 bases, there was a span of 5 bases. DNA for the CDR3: TGCGCCAGCAGCTTGGATCTTAATGAGCAGTTCTTC. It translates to CASSLDLNEQFF.

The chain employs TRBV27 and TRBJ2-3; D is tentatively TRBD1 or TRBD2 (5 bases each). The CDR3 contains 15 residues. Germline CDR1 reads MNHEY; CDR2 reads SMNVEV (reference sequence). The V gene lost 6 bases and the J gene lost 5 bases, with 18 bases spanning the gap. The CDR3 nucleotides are TGTGCCAGCAGGGGGGTCGGCCTAGCAATAGATACGCAGTATTTT. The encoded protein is CASRGVGLAIDTQYF.

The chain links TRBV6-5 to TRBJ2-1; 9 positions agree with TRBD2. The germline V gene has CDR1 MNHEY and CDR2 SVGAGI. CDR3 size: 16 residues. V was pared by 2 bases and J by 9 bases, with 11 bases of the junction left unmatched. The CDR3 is CASSYGGRAILGEQFF. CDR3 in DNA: TGTGCCAGCAGTTACGGCGGGAGGGCTATCTTGGGTGAGCAGTTCTTC.

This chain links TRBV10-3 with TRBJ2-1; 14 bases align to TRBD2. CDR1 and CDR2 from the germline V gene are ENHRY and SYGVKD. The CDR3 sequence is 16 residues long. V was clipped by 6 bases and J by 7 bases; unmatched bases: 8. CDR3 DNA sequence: TGTGCCATCAGCGGGACTAGCGGGAGAGAATGGAATGAGCAGTTCTTC. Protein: CAISGTSGREWNEQFF.

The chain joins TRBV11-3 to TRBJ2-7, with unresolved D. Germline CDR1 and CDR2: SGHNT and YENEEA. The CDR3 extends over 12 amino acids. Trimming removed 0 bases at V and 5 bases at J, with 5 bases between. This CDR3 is CASSLDSHEQYF. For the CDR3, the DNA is TGTGCCAGCAGCTTAGATTCCCACGAGCAGTACTTC.